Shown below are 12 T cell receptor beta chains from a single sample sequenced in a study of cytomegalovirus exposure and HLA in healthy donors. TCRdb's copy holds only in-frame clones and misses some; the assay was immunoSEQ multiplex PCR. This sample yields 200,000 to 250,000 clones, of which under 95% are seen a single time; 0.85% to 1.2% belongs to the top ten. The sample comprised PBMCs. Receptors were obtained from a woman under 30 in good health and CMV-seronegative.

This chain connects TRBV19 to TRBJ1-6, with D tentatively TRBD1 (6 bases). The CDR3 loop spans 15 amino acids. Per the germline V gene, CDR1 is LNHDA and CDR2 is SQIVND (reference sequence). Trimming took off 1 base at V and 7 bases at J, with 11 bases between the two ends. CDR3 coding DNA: TGTGCCAGTAGTATAGGCAGGGGTGGGAATTCACCCCTCCACTTT. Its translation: CASSIGRGGNSPLHF.

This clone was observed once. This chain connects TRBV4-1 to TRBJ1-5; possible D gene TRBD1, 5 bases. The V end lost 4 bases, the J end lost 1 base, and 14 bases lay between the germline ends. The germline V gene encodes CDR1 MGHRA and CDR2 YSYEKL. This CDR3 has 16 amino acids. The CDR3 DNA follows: TGCGCCAGCAGCCCAAAAAAGACAGTGAGCAATCAGCCCCAGCATTTT. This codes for CASSPKKTVSNQPQHF.

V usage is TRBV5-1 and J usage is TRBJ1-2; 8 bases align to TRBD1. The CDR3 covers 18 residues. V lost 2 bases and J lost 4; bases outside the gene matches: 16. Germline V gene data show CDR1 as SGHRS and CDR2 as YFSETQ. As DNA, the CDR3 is TGCGCCAGCAGCTTAAACAACGCCGGACAGGGAGATAGCTATGGCTACACCTTC. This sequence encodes CASSLNNAGQGDSYGYTF.

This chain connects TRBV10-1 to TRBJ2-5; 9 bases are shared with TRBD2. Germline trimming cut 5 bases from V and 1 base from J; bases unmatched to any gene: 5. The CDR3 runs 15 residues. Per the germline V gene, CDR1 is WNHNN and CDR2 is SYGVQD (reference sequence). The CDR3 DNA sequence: TGCGCCAGCAGTCCGGGGACTAGCCCCCAAGAGACCCAGTACTTC. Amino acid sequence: CASSPGTSPQETQYF.

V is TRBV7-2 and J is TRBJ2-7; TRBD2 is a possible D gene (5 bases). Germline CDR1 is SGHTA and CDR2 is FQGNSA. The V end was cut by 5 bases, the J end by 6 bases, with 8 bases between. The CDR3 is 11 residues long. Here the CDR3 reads CASSASSEQYF. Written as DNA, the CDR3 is TGTGCCAGCAGCGCTAGCAGCGAGCAGTACTTC.

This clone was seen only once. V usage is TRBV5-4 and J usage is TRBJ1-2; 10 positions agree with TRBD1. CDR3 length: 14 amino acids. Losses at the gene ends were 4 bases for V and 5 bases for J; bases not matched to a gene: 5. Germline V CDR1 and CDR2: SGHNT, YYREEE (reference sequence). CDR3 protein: CASSQGQGMYGYTF. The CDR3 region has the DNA TGTGCCAGCAGCCAGGGACAGGGGATGTATGGCTACACCTTC.

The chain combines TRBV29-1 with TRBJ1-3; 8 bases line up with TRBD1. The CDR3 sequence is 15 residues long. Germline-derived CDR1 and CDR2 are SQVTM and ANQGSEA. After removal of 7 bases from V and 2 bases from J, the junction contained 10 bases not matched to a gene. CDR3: CSGGQGRGTGNTIYF. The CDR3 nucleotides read TGCAGCGGCGGACAGGGAAGAGGCACTGGAAACACCATATATTTT.

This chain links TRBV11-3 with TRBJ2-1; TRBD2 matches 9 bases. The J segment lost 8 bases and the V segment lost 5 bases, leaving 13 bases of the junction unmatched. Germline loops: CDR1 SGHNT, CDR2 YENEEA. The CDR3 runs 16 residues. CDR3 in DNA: TGTGCCAGCAGCCCCTACTCGGCGGGAGGGATGGATGAGCAGTTCTTC. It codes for CASSPYSAGGMDEQFF.

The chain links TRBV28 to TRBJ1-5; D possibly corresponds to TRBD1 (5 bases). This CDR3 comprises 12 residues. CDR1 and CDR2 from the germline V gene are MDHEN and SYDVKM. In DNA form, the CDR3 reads TGTGCTACATTCAGGGGCAATCAGCCCCAGCATTTT. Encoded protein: CATFRGNQPQHF.

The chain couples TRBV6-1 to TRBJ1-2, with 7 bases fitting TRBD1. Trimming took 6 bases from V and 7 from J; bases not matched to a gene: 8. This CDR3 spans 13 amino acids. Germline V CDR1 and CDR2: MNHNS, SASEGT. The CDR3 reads CASSVDRRRGYTF. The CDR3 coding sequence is TGTGCCAGCAGCGTGGACAGGCGTCGTGGCTACACCTTC.

The CDR3 nucleotides are TGTGCCAGCAGAGTCGACAAGAACTATGGCTACACCTTC. Encoded protein: CASRVDKNYGYTF. The chain combines TRBV19 with TRBJ1-2; no clear D. Deletions cut 9 bases from V and 2 bases from J, with 13 bases between. The CDR3 consists of 13 residues. The V gene's germline CDR1 is LNHDA and CDR2 SQIVND (reference sequence).

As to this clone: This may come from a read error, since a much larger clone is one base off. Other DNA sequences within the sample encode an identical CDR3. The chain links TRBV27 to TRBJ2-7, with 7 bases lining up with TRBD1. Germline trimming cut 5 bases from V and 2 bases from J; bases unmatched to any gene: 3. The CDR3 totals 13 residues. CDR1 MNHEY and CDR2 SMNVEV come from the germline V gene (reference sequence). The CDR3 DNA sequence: TGTGCCAGCAGTAGGACAGGCACCTACGAGCAGTACTTC. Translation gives CASSRTGTYEQYF.